The 9 T cell receptor beta chains in this list originate from one sample, sequenced in a study of blood T cell repertoires in COVID-19. Sequencing was performed with immunoSEQ multiplex PCR; in TCRdb, only in-frame clones are kept and a portion is missing. The repertoire holds 50,000 or so clones, with 65% to 90% as singletons. The sample was peripheral blood. Every receptor here comes from a middle-aged man with acute or convalescent COVID-19.

The DNA for the CDR3 is TGTGCCACCAGTGACCGCAGGGGGAACACCGGGGAGCTGTTTTTT. This codes for CATSDRRGNTGELFF. The genes are TRBV24-1 and TRBJ2-2; tentatively, D is TRBD1 (6 bases). Trimming removed 4 bases from V and 1 base from J, with 9 bases in between. The CDR3 runs 15 residues. Germline assignment: CDR1 KGHDR and CDR2 SFDVKD.

This clone was observed a few times. The chain couples TRBV5-1 to TRBJ1-1; no firm D call. V was clipped by 4 bases and J by 0 bases, with 10 bases between them. Germline CDR1 reads SGHRS; CDR2 reads YFSETQ. This CDR3 has 14 residues. The CDR3 loop is CASSGAGLNTEAFF. The CDR3 coding sequence is TGCGCCAGCAGCGGCGCGGGGTTGAACACTGAAGCTTTCTTT. Based on the CDR3 plus reference TRBV5-1 and TRBJ1-1, the full variable domain is KAGVTQTPRYLIKTRGQQVTLSCSPISGHRSVSWYQQTPGQGLQFLFEYFSETQRNKGNFPGRFSGRQFSNSRSEMNVSTLELGDSALYLCASSGAGLNTEAFFGQGTRLTVV.

The gene calls are TRBV7-6 and TRBJ2-2; 7 nucleotides line up with TRBD2. Trimming cost V 1 base and J 4 bases; bases outside gene matches: 12. From germline, CDR1 is SGHVS and CDR2 FNYEAQ. The length of the CDR3 is 18 residues. The CDR3 here is CASSLEASGPRGTGELFF. The DNA for the CDR3 is TGTGCCAGCAGCTTAGAGGCTAGCGGCCCAAGGGGCACCGGGGAGCTGTTTTTT.

The V call is TRBV12-5, the J call TRBJ2-5; 10 bases are shared with TRBD1. After removal of 4 bases from V and 4 bases from J, the junction contained 6 bases not matched to a gene. Per the germline V gene, CDR1 is LGHNT and CDR2 is FRNRAP. The CDR3 is made up of 15 amino acids. DNA for the CDR3: TGTGCTAGTGGTTCAGACCGGGACAGGGGAGAGACCCAGTACTTC. Amino acids: CASGSDRDRGETQYF.

The chain employs TRBV27 and TRBJ2-2, with 9 bases aligning to TRBD2. V shed 2 bases, J shed 6 bases, and the junction held 10 bases outside the gene matches. The CDR3 is 17 residues long. Looked up from germline, CDR1 is MNHEY and CDR2 is SMNVEV (reference sequence). This CDR3 is CASSLSPSGVAPGELFF. CDR3 coding DNA: TGTGCCAGCAGTTTAAGCCCTAGCGGGGTGGCCCCCGGGGAGCTGTTTTTT.

The chain employs TRBV7-9 and TRBJ1-3; TRBD1 is a possible D gene (5 bases). CDR3 size: 14 residues. V lost 8 bases to trimming and J lost 3 bases, with 14 bases between them. Germline CDR1 and CDR2: SEHNR and FQNEAQ (reference sequence). The CDR3 loop is CASYMRRGGNTIYF. In DNA, the CDR3 is TGTGCCAGCTATATGAGGAGGGGTGGAAACACCATATATTTT. The whole variable domain, remainder taken from reference TRBV7-9 and TRBJ1-3, is DTGVSQNPRHKITKRGQNVTFRCDPISEHNRLYWYRQTLGQGPEFLTYFQNEAQLEKSRLLSDRFSAERPKGSFSTLEIQRTEQGDSAMYLCASYMRRGGNTIYFGEGSWLTVV.

The CDR3: CASRQQVNPEAFF. Here the CDR3 DNA reads TGCGCCAGCCGACAGCAAGTCAATCCTGAAGCTTTCTTT. The rearrangement uses TRBV10-2 and TRBJ1-1, with a weak D call TRBD1 (5 bases). The CDR3 loop spans 13 amino acids. Germline V gene sequence: CDR1 WSHSY, CDR2 SAAADI. V lost 8 bases to trimming and J lost 6 bases, with 16 bases between them.

The chain is built from TRBV7-2 and TRBJ1-1; 10 nucleotides match TRBD1. The CDR3 has 14 residues. With V trimmed by 1 base and J by 9 bases, 5 bases remained unmatched. CDR1 and CDR2 (germline): SGHTA, FQGNSA. CDR3 amino acids: CASSLVGQGGQAFF. CDR3 coding DNA: TGTGCCAGCAGCTTAGTTGGACAGGGGGGACAAGCTTTCTTT.

The V call is TRBV6-5, the J call TRBJ1-1; a possible D gene is TRBD1 (6 bases). The ends were cut back, 2 bases at V and 1 base at J, with 8 bases in the middle. CDR1 and CDR2 (germline): MNHEY, SVGAGI. The CDR3 runs 14 residues. DNA of the CDR3: TGTGCCAGCAGTTACGTCAGGGGGAACACTGAAGCTTTCTTT. Its protein product is CASSYVRGNTEAFF.